The T cell receptor (beta chain) described here comes from a study of T cells in Graves' hyperthyroidism and ophthalmopathy. This clonotype occurred many times. Amplified TCR beta CDR3 regions came from RNA transcripts. HTBI primers were employed in a first-round RT-PCR of the TCR CDR3. TCRdb reanalysed the multiplex PCR reads using MiXCR and keeps one entry per CDR3 protein. This table has about 580,000 distinct CDR3 sequences, around 46% appearing once. V trimming: 5 bases; J trimming: 7 bases; junction bases outside the gene matches: 5. Germline CDR1 is MNHEY and CDR2 is SMNVEV (reference sequence). This CDR3 has 15 residues. Exclusion followed for patients with uncontrolled infection, other autoimmune disease, pregnancy or lactation.

This chain connects TRBV27 to TRBJ1-6; TRBD1 matches 10 bases. This sequence was found in a woman between 18 and 29 years old with Graves' hyperthyroidism. The sample taken for sequencing was peripheral blood or thyroid tissue (not recorded which). The CDR3 spells CASSPGQGGNSPLHF. For the CDR3, the DNA is TGTGCCAGCAGTCCTGGACAGGGGGGGAATTCACCCCTCCACTTT.